The 2 T cell receptor beta chains given below trace back to one sample, sequenced in a study of T cells in Graves' hyperthyroidism and ophthalmopathy. There were TCR beta CDR3 regions amplified from RNA transcripts. HTBI primers were used for first-round RT-PCR of the TCR CDR3. TCRdb re-called the multiplex PCR reads through MiXCR, storing one row per CDR3 protein. Among some 510,000 distinct CDR3 sequences listed, less than 25% were seen once. Sample: blood. These receptors originate from a man younger than 35 with Graves' hyperthyroidism.

This clonotype appeared once. The chain couples TRBV3-1 to TRBJ1-1; D is unclear. The V end lost 2 bases, the J end lost 5 bases, and 9 bases lay between the germline ends. This CDR3 region has 13 residues. Per the germline V gene, CDR1 is LGHDT and CDR2 is YNNKEL (reference sequence). The CDR3 reads CASSQTSGTEAFF. In nucleotides, the CDR3 is TGTGCCAGCAGCCAAACATCTGGGACTGAAGCTTTCTTT.

V gene TRBV12-3 or TRBV12-4 combines with J gene TRBJ1-2; tentative D call: TRBD1 (5 bases). The length of the CDR3 is 14 residues. The germline V and J ends were trimmed by 5 bases and 3 bases, with 13 bases remaining between them. The CDR3 region is CASSPRAGHYGYTF. The CDR3 DNA is TGTGCCAGCAGTCCCCGGGCAGGGCACTATGGCTACACCTTC.